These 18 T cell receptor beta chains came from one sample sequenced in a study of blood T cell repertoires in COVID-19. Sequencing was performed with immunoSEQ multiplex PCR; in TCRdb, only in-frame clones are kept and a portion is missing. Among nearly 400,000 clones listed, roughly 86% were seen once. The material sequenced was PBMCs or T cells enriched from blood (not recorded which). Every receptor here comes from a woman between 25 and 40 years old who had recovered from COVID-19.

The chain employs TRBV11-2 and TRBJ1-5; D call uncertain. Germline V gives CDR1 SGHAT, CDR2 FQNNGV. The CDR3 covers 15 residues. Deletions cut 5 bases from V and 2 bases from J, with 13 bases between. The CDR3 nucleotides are TGTGCCAGCAGCCTCTCACCAGGTGGCAATCAGCCCCAGCATTTT. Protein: CASSLSPGGNQPQHF. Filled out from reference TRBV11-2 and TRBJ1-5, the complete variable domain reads EAGVAQSPRYKIIEKRQSVAFWCNPISGHATLYWYQQILGQGPKLLIQFQNNGVVDDSQLPKDRFSAERLKGVDSTLKIQPAKLEDSAVYLCASSLSPGGNQPQHFGDGTRLSIL.

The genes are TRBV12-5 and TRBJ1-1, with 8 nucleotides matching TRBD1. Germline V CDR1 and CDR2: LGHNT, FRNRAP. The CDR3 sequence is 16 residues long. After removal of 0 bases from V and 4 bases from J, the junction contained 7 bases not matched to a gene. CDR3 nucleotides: TGTGCTAGTGGTTTGGTGGGCAGGGGGCGTATCACTGAAGCTTTCTTT. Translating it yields CASGLVGRGRITEAFF.

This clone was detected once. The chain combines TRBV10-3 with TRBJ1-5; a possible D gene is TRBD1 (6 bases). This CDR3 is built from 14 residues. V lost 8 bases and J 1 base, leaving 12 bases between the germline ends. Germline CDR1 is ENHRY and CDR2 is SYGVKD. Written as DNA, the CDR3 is TGTGCCATCTCCGGGGGGCAGAGCAATCAGCCCCAGCATTTT. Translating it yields CAISGGQSNQPQHF.

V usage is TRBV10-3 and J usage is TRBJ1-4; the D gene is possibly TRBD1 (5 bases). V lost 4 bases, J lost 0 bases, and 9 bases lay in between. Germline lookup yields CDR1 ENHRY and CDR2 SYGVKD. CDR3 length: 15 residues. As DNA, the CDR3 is TGTGCCATCAGTGCAGGGATGGCAACTAATGAAAAACTGTTTTTT. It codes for CAISAGMATNEKLFF.

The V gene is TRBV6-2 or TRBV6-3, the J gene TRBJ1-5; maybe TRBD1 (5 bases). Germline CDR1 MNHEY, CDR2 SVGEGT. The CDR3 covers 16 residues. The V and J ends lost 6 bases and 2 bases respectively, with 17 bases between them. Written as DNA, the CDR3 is TGTGCCAGCAGCCCACGAGGGGAGGGCGGCAATCAGCCCCAGCATTTT. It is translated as CASSPRGEGGNQPQHF.

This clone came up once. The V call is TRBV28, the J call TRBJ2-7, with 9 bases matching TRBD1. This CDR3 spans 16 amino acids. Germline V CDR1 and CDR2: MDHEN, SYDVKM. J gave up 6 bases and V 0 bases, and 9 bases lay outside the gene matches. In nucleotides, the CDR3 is TGTGCCAGCAGTTTATGGGCCGGGACAGGGAACGGCGAGCAGTACTTC. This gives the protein CASSLWAGTGNGEQYF.

In DNA form, the CDR3 reads TGTGCCAGCAGTCCCCCGGGGGCACCCCTCCACTTT. It codes for CASSPPGAPLHF. V and J are TRBV7-9 and TRBJ1-6; TRBD1 is a possible D gene (5 bases). This CDR3 is built from 12 residues. Germline V lookup: CDR1 SEHNR, CDR2 FQNEAQ (reference sequence). Trimming took off 6 bases at V and 11 bases at J, with 11 bases between the two ends.

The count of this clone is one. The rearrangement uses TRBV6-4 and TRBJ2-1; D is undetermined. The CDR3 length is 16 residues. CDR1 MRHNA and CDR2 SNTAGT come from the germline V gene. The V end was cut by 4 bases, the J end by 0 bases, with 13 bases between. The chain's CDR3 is CASSVFPGSSYNEQFF. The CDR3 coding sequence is TGTGCCAGCAGTGTTTTCCCTGGTAGCTCCTACAATGAGCAGTTCTTC.

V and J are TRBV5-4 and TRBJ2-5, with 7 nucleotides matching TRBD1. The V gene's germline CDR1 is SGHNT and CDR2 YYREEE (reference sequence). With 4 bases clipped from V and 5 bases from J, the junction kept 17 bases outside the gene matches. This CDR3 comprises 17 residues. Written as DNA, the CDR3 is TGTGCCAGCAGCCCCCCCACTACAGGGGTGAATGTTGAGACCCAGTACTTC. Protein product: CASSPPTTGVNVETQYF.

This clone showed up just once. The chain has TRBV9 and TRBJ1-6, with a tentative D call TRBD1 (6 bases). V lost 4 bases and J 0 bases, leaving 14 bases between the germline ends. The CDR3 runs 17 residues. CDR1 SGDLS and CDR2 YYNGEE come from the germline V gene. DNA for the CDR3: TGTGCCAGCAGCCCGGGACACCAGAGCTCCTATAATTCACCCCTCCACTTT. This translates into CASSPGHQSSYNSPLHF.

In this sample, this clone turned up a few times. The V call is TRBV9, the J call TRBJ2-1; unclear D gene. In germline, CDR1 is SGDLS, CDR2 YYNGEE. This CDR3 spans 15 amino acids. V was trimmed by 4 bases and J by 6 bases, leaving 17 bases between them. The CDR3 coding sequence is TGTGCCAGCAGCCCCGATAGCCGCATGGGCAATGAGCAGTTCTTC. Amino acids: CASSPDSRMGNEQFF.

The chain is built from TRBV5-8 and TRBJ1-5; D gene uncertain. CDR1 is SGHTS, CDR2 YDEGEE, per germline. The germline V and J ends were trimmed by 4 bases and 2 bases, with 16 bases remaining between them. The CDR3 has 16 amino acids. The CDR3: CASSPRLVLGNQPQHF. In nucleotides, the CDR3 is TGTGCCAGCAGCCCACGGTTAGTCTTAGGCAATCAGCCCCAGCATTTT.

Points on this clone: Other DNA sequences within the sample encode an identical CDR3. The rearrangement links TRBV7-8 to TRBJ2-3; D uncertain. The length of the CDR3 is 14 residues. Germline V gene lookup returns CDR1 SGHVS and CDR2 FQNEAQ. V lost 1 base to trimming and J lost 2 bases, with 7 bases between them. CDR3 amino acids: CASSLGPNTDTQYF. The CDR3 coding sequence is TGTGCCAGCAGCTTAGGGCCGAACACAGATACGCAGTATTTT.

The CDR3 region is CASSVGLVSPATDTQYF. The CDR3 coding sequence is TGCGCCAGCAGTGTGGGACTAGTTTCCCCCGCGACAGATACGCAGTATTTT. This sequence joins TRBV10-1 and TRBJ2-3; 8 bases line up with TRBD2. Germline CDR1 is WNHNN and CDR2 is SYGVQD (reference sequence). The CDR3 length is 17 residues. J lost 3 bases, V lost 4 bases, and 12 bases had no gene match.

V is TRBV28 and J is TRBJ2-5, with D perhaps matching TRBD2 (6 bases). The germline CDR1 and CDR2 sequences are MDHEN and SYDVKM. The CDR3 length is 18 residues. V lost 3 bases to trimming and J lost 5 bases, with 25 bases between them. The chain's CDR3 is CASSLGGRGLRSLETQYF. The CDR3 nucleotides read TGTGCCAGCAGTTTGGGCGGGCGGGGACTTCGATCGTTGGAGACCCAGTACTTC.

The CDR3 region is CASSLLAGGLGEQFF. The CDR3 region has the DNA TGTGCCAGCAGCTTACTAGCGGGAGGGCTGGGTGAGCAGTTCTTC. The chain uses TRBV28 and TRBJ2-1; TRBD2 agrees at 13 bases. Trimming at V came to 6 bases and at J to 9 bases, leaving 8 bases not matched to a gene. Germline V lookup: CDR1 MDHEN, CDR2 SYDVKM. This CDR3 is 15 amino acids long.

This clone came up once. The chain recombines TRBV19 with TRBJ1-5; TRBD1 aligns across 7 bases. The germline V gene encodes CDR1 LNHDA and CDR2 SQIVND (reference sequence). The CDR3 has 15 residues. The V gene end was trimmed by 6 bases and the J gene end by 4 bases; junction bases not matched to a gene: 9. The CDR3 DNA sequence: TGTGCCAGTAGCCCCTGGGACAGCGGGAATCAGCCCCAGCATTTT. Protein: CASSPWDSGNQPQHF.

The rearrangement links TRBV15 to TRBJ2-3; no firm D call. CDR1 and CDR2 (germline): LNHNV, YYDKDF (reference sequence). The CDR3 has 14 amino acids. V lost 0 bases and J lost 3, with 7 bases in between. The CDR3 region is CATSRDRRTDTQYF. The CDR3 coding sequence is TGTGCCACCAGCAGAGATAGGAGAACAGATACGCAGTATTTT.